This T cell receptor (beta chain) was recovered during a study of blood T cell repertoires in COVID-19. Profiled with immunoSEQ multiplex PCR; TCRdb holds only in-frame clones, not every one. In the table there are about 190,000 clones, roughly 78% of which are singletons. This clone was picked up one time. This CDR3 is 15 amino acids long. V was pared by 4 bases and J by 9 bases, with 9 bases of the junction left unmatched. Germline CDR1 reads SGHDN; CDR2 reads FVKESK. The clonotype comes from a woman older than 75 with active or convalescent COVID-19. V is TRBV14 and J is TRBJ2-1, with 10 bases fitting TRBD2. Material for sequencing was peripheral blood. DNA for the CDR3: TGTGCCAGCAGCCCACTAGCGGGGCGGCCACCTGAGCAGTTCTTC. Translated, it gives CASSPLAGRPPEQFF.